The clone carrying this T cell receptor (beta chain) appeared many times. Its specificity is unknown. Template switching introduced a universal primer site, and the cDNA bore unique molecular identifiers. TCRdb redid the calling of the 5' RACE reads with MiXCR, one entry per CDR3 protein. Here the sample spans 1.5 million to 2 million distinct CDR3 sequences, about 32% being singletons. This sample stems from a study of identical twins. Whole-study results and caveats: Low generation-probability sequences were in excess among twin-shared out-of-frame alpha sequences. Beta out-of-frame twin sharing showed a weaker excess. Monozygotic twin pairs showed more out-of-frame TCR alpha sharing than models estimated.

This CDR3 is built from 14 residues. Trimming removed 8 bases from V and 7 bases from J; junction bases left unmatched: 7. CDR1 is SQVTM and CDR2 is ANQGSEA in the germline V gene. This receptor was obtained from a newborn girl in good health. V usage is TRBV29-1 and J usage is TRBJ2-1, with 14 bases matching TRBD2. The sample taken for sequencing was cord blood. The DNA for the CDR3 is TGCAGCACTTCCGGGACTAGCGGGAGAAATGAGCAGTTCTTC. Protein sequence: CSTSGTSGRNEQFF.